This TCR beta chain was sequenced for a study of T cell responses to AZD1222 COVID-19 vaccine. Measured with immunoSEQ multiplex PCR; TCRdb has only the in-frame clones, and not every one. The sample consists of around 110,000 clones, 80% to 90% of them appearing once. For this clone: Its antigen is currently unknown.

Study results and limitations: No day 14 peak samples; only post-peak repertoires were characterized.

The sample consisted of peripheral blood, taken on day 0 of MenACWY control vaccination. The TCR sequence derives from an adult in good health.

The CDR3 reads CASSPGQGPYEQYF. The CDR3 nucleotides read TGTGCCAGCAGCCCAGGACAGGGACCCTACGAGCAGTACTTC. The gene calls are TRBV7-3 and TRBJ2-7; TRBD1 aligns across 8 bases. The V and J ends lost 5 bases and 2 bases, in that order; junction bases with no gene match: 5. The CDR3 contains 14 residues. CDR1 and CDR2 from the germline V gene are SGHTA and FQGTGA.